This TCR beta chain was identified in a study of OX40 agonist ivuxolimab in advanced cancers. Study-wide context: Ivuxolimab, which targeted the costimulatory receptor OX40 (CD134), was an agonistic, fully human IgG2 monoclonal antibody. Intravenous ivuxolimab was administered to patients every 2 weeks at six dose levels: 0.01, 0.1, 0.3, 1.5, 3 and 10 mg/kg. Among the roughly 52 dose-escalation patients, around 20 had hepatocellular carcinoma, roughly 15 melanoma, 9 renal cell carcinoma and 9 head and neck cancer. In the dose-escalation cohort, 82.7% of patients were male, and the mean age was 60 years with a range of roughly 20 to 85. Patients were allowed to have had prior anti-PD-1, anti-PD-L1 or anti-CTLA-4 therapy, and roughly two fifths of the dose-escalation patients had been treated with checkpoint inhibitors. Three dose-escalation patients achieved partial responses, one with hepatocellular carcinoma and two with cutaneous melanoma. The purpose of peripheral TCRbeta sequencing was to test whether ivuxolimab changed TCR sequence diversity and led to clonal T-cell expansion. The paper covers the monotherapy dose-escalation part of the phase I ivuxolimab trial, which included N of about 56 patients.

V was cut back by 6 bases and J by 1 base, leaving a gap of 12 bases between them. The CDR3 sequence holds 14 residues, the cysteine and phenylalanine included. The entry retains the CDR3 DNA only, 42 bases that are in frame from base 1. The CDR1 and CDR2 encoded by the germline V gene are MNHNS and SASEGT. For sequencing of the TCRbeta CDR3 region, genomic DNA was extracted from the sorted cells. The immunoSEQ Assay was used to sequence the TCRbeta CDR3 regions. In TCRdb, the immuneACCESS table is reduced to in-frame sequences with V and J assigned. These tables do not hold every clone; where another copy was compared, an unresolved V gene accounts for under half, and the others remain unexplained. This sample comprises about 66,000 clones, roughly 80% of them detected only once. The ten biggest clones cover roughly 1.6% of the sample. The trial excluded patients who had a history of autoimmune disease or who were on systemic immunosuppression. In every dose cohort, peripheral blood was drawn for TCR sequencing at baseline, cycle 4 day 1, and cycle 7 day 1. The samples were taken from a phase I, first-in-human, multicenter, open-label dose-escalation trial of ivuxolimab. Adults with locally advanced or metastatic melanoma, renal cell, hepatocellular, or head and neck squamous cell carcinoma were enrolled in the trial. Before TCR sequencing, CD4+ T cells and CD8+ T cells were sorted from peripheral blood as separate populations.

Here is what the overall study found, with its caveats: At doses from 0.1 to 3.0 mg/kg, clonal expansion was seen in both CD4+ and CD8+ blood T cells between baseline and week 6. Low levels of normalized T-cell clonal expansion were also seen in some nonresponding patients. After ivuxolimab, CD8+ T cells had more expanded clones than CD4+ T cells on average. In partial responders in the 0.1-3.0 mg/kg groups, normalized peripheral clonal expansion was found to be among the lowest, especially among CD8+ T cells. Antigen specificity was not determined for the clonally expanded peripheral T cells.

A note on this clone: What this receptor recognizes is not known. Base qualities are missing; no much larger clone stands one base away.

The source material was CD4+ or CD8+ T cells sorted from blood, sampled in a trial of the OX40 agonist ivuxolimab. This clonotype originated in an adult with an advanced solid tumor such as melanoma, head and neck, liver or kidney cancer. This chain joins TRBV6-1 to TRBJ1-1, with no D gene named confidently. The base sequence is TGTGCCAGCAGGCCGGGAGGATCGAACACTGAAGCTTTCTTT. Protein translation: CASRPGGSNTEAFF.